This note documents a single TCR beta chain sequence. Its antigen remains unidentified. It has no much larger one-base neighbor in the sample; base qualities were not kept. The entry originates in a study of radiotherapy plus CTLA-4 blockade in lung cancer (dated by TCRdb to the late 2010s). Regarding the study in general: Among enrolled patients, roughly 17% had an objective response and 31% reached disease control. The paper as a whole reports these results and caveats: Early dynamic changes in blood T cell clones, together with increased serum interferon-beta after radiation, were reported as the strongest predictors of response. TCR clones derived from tumors expanded in peripheral blood after treatment with radiotherapy and ipilimumab.

Based on the germline V gene (reference sequence), the CDR1 and CDR2 sequences are SGHNT and YYREEE. Trimming costs V 4 bases and J 2 bases, and their ends lie 18 bases apart. Spanning cysteine to phenylalanine, the CDR3 consists of 16 amino acids. The kept DNA is CDR3 alone, 48 bases in frame from the first base. Focal radiation therapy combined with CTLA-4 blockade (ipilimumab) was tested in patients with chemo-refractory metastatic non-small-cell lung cancer. Libraries came from the immunoSEQ multiplex PCR assay. The immuneACCESS repertoire file appears here via TCRdb, limited to in-frame rearrangements. These files lack a portion of the clones; in checked studies, under half of the deficit traces to unresolved V genes, and the cause of the others is not known. This sample holds about 77,000 clones; roughly 69% were observed only once. 9.5% to 10% of the sample goes to the ten largest clones.

The material was peripheral blood, obtained from a patient treated with radiotherapy plus ipilimumab. The sequence is built from TRBV5-4 and TRBJ2-5, and the D gene may be TRBD2, 6 bases matching. The receptor's source is a human donor with non-small cell lung cancer whose response to radiotherapy plus ipilimumab could not be evaluated. The bases are TGTGCCAGCAGCAAGCCAGTACGGGGGAGGCAAGAGACCCAGTACTTC. Protein translation: CASSKPVRGRQETQYF.